Reported below is one TCR beta chain. Its target antigen remains unknown. No much larger clone is present one base from it, and per-base qualities are unavailable. The immunoSEQ assay, a bias-controlled multiplex PCR using V- and J-specific primers, was used to amplify TCR beta CDR3 regions from genomic DNA. A second PCR step added a proprietary barcode and Illumina adapter sequences to the CDR3 amplicons. CDR3 libraries were sequenced on an Illumina MiSeq instrument. In the original analysis: Export and quality control were done with immunoSEQ Analyzer 3.0, while downstream analyses used R Bioconductor and Immunarch. Only productive rearrangements within the normalized downsampled data set were used in the calculation of repertoire metrics. In the normalized cohort, clonotypes with more than 5 templates were defined as pathologically expanded. The Inverse Simpson Index was used to measure repertoire diversity. CMV-specificity analyses were carried out on the non-normalized data set to capture all clonotypes. TCRdb carries this immuneACCESS record with in-frame sequences only. Its versions omit some clonotypes, under half of them owing to an unresolved V gene in the studies checked, with the rest unexplained. V, J and clone size are taken as reported in that table, and D and trimming were inferred from the DNA itself. The sample includes some 9,400 clones, with about three quarters observed a single time. The ten largest clones add up to about a sixth of the sample.

The data were taken from a study of T cell clonotyping in hematopoietic cell transplantation (dated by TCRdb to the early 2020s). Context from the whole study: A total of 150 or so blood samples were gathered in the study from roughly 40 consecutive transplant recipients along with their related donors. Patient recruitment ran from 2015 to January 2017, and follow-up continued until late 2020 or death.

The time point label for this specimen denotes: 180 days after allo-HCT. Blood from recipients was drawn roughly 28 days before transplant, then again at days 30, 100 and 180 after transplant. Using Nuclei Lysis Solution, genomic DNA was extracted from unfractionated peripheral blood mononuclear cells that were either fresh or cryopreserved. A distance of 9 bases separates the germline ends of V and J, which lose 2 bases and 7 bases respectively. The CDR3 has 13 amino acids, counting the end cysteine and phenylalanine. CDR3 DNA is the only sequence kept; it has 39 bases, read in frame from the first base. From a lookup of the germline V gene, CDR1 and CDR2 are MNHEY and SVGAGI. The investigation overall reported the following: Sample size was limited, and cells were not sorted, so CD4 and CD8 repertoire contributions could not be separated. Recipient repertoires showed only a small fraction of overlap with donor repertoires, and over 97% appeared de novo at the given depth. Inverse Simpson Index values from donors and from recipients before transplant predicted broader TCR repertoire diversity after transplant. After transplant, TCR diversity in recipients dropped, and pathologically expanded clonotypes increased progressively from day 30 to day 180.

This TCR derives from a male patient in his thirties or forties who had an allogeneic stem cell transplant from a related donor, so the T cells may come from the graft donor. Some clones in this sample may be carry-over from other donors' samples. The material sequenced was PBMCs, taken 180 days after allogeneic stem cell transplant. This chain joins TRBV6-5 to TRBJ1-5; the D gene is perhaps TRBD1, on 5 matching bases. The CDR3 reads CASSYQGEQPQHF. The nucleotide sequence reads TGTGCCAGCAGTTACCAAGGGGAACAGCCCCAGCATTTT.